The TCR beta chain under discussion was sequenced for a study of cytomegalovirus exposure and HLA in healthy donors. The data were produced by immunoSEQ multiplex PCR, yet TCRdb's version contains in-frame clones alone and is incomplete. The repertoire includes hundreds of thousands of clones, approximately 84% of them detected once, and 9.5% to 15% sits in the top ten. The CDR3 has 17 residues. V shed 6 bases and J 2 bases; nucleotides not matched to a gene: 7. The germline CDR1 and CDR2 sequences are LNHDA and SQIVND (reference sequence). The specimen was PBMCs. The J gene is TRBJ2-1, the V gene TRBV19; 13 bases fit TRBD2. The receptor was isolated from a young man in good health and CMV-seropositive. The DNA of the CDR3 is TGTGCCAGTAGCGGACTAGCGGGAGATCGAGCCTACAATGAGCAGTTCTTC. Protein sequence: CASSGLAGDRAYNEQFF.